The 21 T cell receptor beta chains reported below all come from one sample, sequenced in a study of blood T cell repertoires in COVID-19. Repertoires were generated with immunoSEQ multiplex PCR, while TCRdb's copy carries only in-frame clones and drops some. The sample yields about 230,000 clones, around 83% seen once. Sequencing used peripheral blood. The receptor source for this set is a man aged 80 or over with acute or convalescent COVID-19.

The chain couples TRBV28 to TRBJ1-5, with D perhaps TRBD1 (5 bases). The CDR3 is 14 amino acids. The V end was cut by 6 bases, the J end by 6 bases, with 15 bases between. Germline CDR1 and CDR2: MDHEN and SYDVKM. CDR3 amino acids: CASRPGGGVQPQHF. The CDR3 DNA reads TGTGCCAGCAGACCCGGTGGGGGGGTTCAGCCCCAGCATTTT.

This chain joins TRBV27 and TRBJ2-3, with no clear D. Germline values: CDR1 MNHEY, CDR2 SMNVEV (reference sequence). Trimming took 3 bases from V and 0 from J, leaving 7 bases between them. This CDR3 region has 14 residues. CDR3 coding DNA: TGTGCCAGCAGTTTTTTAGAAAGCACAGATACGCAGTATTTT. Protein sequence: CASSFLESTDTQYF.

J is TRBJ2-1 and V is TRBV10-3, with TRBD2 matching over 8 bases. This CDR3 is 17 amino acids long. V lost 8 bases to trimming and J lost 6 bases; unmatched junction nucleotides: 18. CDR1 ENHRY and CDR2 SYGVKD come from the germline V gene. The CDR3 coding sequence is TGTGCCATCCTGACTGGGGCCGGGACTAGTCATCCCAATGAGCAGTTCTTC. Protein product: CAILTGAGTSHPNEQFF.

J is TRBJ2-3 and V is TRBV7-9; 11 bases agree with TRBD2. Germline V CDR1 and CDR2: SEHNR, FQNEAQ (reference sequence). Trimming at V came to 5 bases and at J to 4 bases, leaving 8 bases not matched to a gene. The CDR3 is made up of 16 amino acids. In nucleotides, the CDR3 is TGTGCCAGCAGCCCAAGCGTAGCGGGGGGGGCAGATACGCAGTATTTT. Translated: CASSPSVAGGADTQYF.

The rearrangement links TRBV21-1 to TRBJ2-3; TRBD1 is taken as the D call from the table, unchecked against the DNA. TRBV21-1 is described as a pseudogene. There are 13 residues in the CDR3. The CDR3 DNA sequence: TGTGGGACAGTAAAGACGTCCACAGATACGCAGTATTTT. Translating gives CGTVKTSTDTQYF.

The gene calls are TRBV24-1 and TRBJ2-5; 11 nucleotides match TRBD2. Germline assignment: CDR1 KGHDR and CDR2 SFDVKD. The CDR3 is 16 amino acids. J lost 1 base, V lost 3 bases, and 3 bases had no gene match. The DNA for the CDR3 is TGTGCCACCAGTGATCGGCTAGCGGGAGGCCAAGAGACCCAGTACTTC. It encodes CATSDRLAGGQETQYF.

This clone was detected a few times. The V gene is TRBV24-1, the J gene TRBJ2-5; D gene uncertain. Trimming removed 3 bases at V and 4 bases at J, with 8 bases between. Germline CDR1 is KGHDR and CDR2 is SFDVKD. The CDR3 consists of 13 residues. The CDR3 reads CATSDPSRETQYF. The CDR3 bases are TGTGCCACCAGTGATCCGTCTCGAGAGACCCAGTACTTC.

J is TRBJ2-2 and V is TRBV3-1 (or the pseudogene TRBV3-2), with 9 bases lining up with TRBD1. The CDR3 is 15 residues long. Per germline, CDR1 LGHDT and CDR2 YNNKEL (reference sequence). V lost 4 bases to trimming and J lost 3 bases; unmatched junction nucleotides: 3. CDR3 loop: CASSPRDRDTGELFF. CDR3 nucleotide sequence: TGTGCCAGCAGCCCCCGGGACAGGGACACCGGGGAGCTGTTTTTT.

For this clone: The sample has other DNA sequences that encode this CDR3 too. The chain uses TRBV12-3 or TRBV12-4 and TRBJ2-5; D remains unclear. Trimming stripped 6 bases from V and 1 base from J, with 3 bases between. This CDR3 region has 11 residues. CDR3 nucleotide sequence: TGTGCCAGCAGCCTCCAAGAGACCCAGTACTTC. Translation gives CASSLQETQYF.

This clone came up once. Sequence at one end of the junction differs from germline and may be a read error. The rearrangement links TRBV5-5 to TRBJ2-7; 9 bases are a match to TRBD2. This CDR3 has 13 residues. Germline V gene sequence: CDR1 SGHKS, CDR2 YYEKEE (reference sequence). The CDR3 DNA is TGTGCCAGCAGCTTGGGGCTAGCGGGATCTATCGACTTC. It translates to CASSLGLAGSIDF.

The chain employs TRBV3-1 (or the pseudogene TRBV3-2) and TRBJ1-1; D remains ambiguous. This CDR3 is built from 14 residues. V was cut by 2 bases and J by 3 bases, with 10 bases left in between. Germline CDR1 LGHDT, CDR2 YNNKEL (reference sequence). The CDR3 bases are TGTGCCAGCAGCCAACGGGGTGCGGACACTGAAGCTTTCTTT. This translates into CASSQRGADTEAFF.

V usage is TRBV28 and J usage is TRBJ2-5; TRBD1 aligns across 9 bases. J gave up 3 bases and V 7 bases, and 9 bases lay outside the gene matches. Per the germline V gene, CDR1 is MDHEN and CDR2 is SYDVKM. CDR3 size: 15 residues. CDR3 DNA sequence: TGTGCCAGCACCGAGACCGGACAGGGGAAAGAGACCCAGTACTTC. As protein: CASTETGQGKETQYF.

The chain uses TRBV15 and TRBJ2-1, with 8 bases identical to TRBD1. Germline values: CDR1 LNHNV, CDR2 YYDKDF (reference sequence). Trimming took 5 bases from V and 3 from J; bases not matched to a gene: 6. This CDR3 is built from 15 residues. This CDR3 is CATSPNRGVYNEQFF. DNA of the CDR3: TGTGCCACCAGCCCTAACAGGGGGGTCTACAATGAGCAGTTCTTC.

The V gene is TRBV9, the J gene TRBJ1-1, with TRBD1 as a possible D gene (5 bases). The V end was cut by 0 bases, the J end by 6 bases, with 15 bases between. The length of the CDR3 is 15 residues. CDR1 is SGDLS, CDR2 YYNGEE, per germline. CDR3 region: CASSVGGAFDSEAFF. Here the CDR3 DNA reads TGTGCCAGCAGCGTAGGTGGGGCATTCGACTCTGAAGCTTTCTTT.

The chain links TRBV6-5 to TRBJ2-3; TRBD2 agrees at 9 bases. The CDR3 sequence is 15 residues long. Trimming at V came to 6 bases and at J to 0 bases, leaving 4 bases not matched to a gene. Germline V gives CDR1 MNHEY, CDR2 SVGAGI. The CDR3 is CASRRSGGSTDTQYF. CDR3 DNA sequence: TGTGCCAGCAGACGTAGCGGGGGAAGCACAGATACGCAGTATTTT.

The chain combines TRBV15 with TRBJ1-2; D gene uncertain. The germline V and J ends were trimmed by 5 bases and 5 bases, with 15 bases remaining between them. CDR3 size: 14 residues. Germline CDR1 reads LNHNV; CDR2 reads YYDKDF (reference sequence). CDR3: CATSLRGPEYGYTF. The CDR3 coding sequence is TGTGCCACCAGCCTTCGCGGGCCTGAATATGGCTACACCTTC.

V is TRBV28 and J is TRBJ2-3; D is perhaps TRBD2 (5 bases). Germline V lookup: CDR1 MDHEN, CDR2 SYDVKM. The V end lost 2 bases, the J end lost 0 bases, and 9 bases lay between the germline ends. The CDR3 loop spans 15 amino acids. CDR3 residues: CASSLAGPSTDTQYF. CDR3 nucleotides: TGTGCCAGCAGTTTAGCGGGCCCTAGCACAGATACGCAGTATTTT. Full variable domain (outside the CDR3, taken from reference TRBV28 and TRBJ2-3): DVKVTQSSRYLVKRTGEKVFLECVQDMDHENMFWYRQDPGLGLRLIYFSYDVKMKEKGDIPEGYSVSREKKERFSLILESASTNQTSMYLCASSLAGPSTDTQYFGPGTRLTVL.

Written as DNA, the CDR3 is TGCGCCAGCAGCTTGGACAGGGGTAGTTTAGCTTTCTTT. This translates into CASSLDRGSLAFF. The gene calls are TRBV5-1 and TRBJ1-1; 7 nucleotides align to TRBD1. V trimming: 0 bases; J trimming: 10 bases; junction bases outside the gene matches: 6. CDR3 length: 13 residues. CDR1 and CDR2 (germline): SGHRS, YFSETQ.

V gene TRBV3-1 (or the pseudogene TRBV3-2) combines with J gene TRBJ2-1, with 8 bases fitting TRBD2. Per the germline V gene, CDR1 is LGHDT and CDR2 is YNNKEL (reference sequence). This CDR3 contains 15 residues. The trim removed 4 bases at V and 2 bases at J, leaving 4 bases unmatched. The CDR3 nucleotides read TGTGCCAGCAGCCTGATAGCGGGGACCTACAATGAGCAGTTCTTC. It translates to CASSLIAGTYNEQFF.

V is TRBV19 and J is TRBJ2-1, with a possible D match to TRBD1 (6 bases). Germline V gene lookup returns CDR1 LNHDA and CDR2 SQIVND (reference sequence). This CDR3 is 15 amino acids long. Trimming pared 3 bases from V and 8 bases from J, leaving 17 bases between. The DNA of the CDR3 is TGTGCCAGTAGTATCGGACAGAGTTTTTTGGATGAGCAGTTCTTC. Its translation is CASSIGQSFLDEQFF.

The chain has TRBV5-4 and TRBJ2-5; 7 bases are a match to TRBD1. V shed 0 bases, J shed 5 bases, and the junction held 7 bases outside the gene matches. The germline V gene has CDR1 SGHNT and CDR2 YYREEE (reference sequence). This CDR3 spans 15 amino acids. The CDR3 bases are TGTGCCAGCAGCTTGGAGACAGGGCGGAGGGAGACCCAGTACTTC. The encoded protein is CASSLETGRRETQYF.